The T cell receptor (beta chain) described here comes from a study of metastatic and nonmetastatic thyroid tumors. Looking at the study overall: Both malignant and benign thyroid patients supplied peripheral blood and tumor or nodule tissue samples, across which the repertoires of these patients were then compared. Study-level findings and limits: It was reportedly found that TCR beta diversity was significantly higher in malignant thyroid tumors than in benign nodules, a difference seen in both blood and tumor samples.

V was trimmed by 2 bases and J by 3 bases, leaving 26 bases between them. The CDR3 extends over 19 amino acids. Looked up from germline, CDR1 is MRHNA and CDR2 is SNTAGT. Original data processing: Clinicopathological groups supplied CDR3 differences that were used to build a distant-metastasis classifier for papillary thyroid cancer. TCRdb reassembled clones from the PCR reads with MiXCR. None of the V and J calls come from the authors' own analysis; TCRdb made them. Found here are approximately 40,000 clones, about half of them singletons; the top ten hold roughly 24%. Patients were all untreated before their thyroid surgery. A note on this clone: Antigen unknown.

The rearrangement links TRBV6-4 to TRBJ2-7; a weak D match, TRBD1 (8 bases). The sample taken for sequencing was tumor tissue. The TCR comes from a male donor with papillary thyroid cancer or a benign thyroid nodule (not recorded which). Some clones in this sample may be carry-over from other donors' samples. CDR3 in amino acids: CASSDRGGTGQDVFYEQYF. CDR3 in DNA: TGTGCCAGCAGTGACAGGGGAGGGACGGGACAGGACGTTTTCTACGAGCAGTACTTC.